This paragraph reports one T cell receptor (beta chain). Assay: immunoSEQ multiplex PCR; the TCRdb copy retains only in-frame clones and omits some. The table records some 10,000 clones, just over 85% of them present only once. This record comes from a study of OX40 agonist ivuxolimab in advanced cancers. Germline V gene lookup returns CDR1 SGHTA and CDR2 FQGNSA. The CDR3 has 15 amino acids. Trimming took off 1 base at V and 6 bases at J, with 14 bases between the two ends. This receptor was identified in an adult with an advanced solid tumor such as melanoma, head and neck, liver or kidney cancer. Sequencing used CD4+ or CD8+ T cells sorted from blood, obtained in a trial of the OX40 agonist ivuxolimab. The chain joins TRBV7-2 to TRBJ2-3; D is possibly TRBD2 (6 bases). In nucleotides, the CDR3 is TGTGCCAGCAGCTTAGGTGGAGGGGATGGGGATACGCAGTATTTT. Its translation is CASSLGGGDGDTQYF.